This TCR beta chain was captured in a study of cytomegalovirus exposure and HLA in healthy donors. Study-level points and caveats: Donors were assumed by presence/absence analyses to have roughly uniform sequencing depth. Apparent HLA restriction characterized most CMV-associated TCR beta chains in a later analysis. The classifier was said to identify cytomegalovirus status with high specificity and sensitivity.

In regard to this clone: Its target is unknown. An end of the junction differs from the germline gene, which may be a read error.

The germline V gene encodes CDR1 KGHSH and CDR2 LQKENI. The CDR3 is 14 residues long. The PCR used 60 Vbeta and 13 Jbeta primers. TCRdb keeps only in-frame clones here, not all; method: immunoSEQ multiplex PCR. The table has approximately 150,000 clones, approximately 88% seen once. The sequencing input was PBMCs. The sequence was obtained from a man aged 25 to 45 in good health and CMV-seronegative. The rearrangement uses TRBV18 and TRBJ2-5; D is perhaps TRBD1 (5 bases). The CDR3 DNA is TGTGCCAGCTCATCCTCAGGGCTTCAAGAGGCCCAGTACTTC. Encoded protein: CASSSSGLQEAQYF.